One sample yielded the 25 T cell receptor beta chains listed below, sequenced in a study of blood T cell repertoires in COVID-19. The assay was immunoSEQ multiplex PCR, and TCRdb's table has in-frame clones only and misses some. The sample carries just over 250,000 clones, about 88% recorded once. The sample taken for sequencing was PBMCs or T cells enriched from blood (not recorded which). Receptors originate from a man between 25 and 39 years old with acute COVID-19.

This chain joins TRBV4-1 and TRBJ2-3; the match to TRBD1 covers 8 bases. The CDR3 spans 16 residues. Germline V gives CDR1 MGHRA, CDR2 YSYEKL. J was trimmed by 2 bases and V by 0 bases; bases with no gene match: 4. The CDR3 region is CASSQEDRGLTDTQYF. The CDR3 DNA is TGCGCCAGCAGCCAAGAAGACAGGGGACTCACAGATACGCAGTATTTT.

The chain couples TRBV2 to TRBJ1-5, with 11 bases that match TRBD1. Germline assignment: CDR1 SNHLY and CDR2 FYNNEI. The CDR3 contains 18 residues. V lost 8 bases and J lost 4; bases outside the gene matches: 16. The CDR3 sequence: CASHGAAGQGVRNQPQHF. The CDR3 nucleotides read TGTGCCAGCCACGGGGCAGCGGGACAGGGGGTACGGAATCAGCCCCAGCATTTT.

J is TRBJ1-3 and V is TRBV3-1 (or the pseudogene TRBV3-2); TRBD1 matches 8 bases. J gave up 2 bases and V 1 base, and 1 base lay outside the gene matches. Germline assignment: CDR1 LGHDT and CDR2 YNNKEL (reference sequence). The CDR3 loop spans 15 amino acids. The CDR3 DNA reads TGTGCCAGCAGCCAAGTGACAGGGGCTGGAAACACCATATATTTT. This sequence encodes CASSQVTGAGNTIYF.

The chain couples TRBV28 to TRBJ1-6; the D gene is possibly TRBD1 (6 bases). The CDR3 loop spans 14 amino acids. Trimming pared 6 bases from V and 6 bases from J, leaving 12 bases between. Per germline, CDR1 MDHEN and CDR2 SYDVKM. The CDR3 region has the DNA TGTGCCAGCAGAGGGGGTTTGGGTAATTCACCCCTCCACTTT. Protein: CASRGGLGNSPLHF.

This clone has just a few counts. The DNA of the CDR3 is TGTGCCCTCGGACAAAACTCCTACAATGAGCAGTTCTTC. Protein: CALGQNSYNEQFF. This rearrangement joins TRBV10-3 to TRBJ2-1; maybe TRBD1 (5 bases). The CDR3 totals 13 residues. Germline CDR1 is ENHRY and CDR2 is SYGVKD. Trimming removed 11 bases from V and 0 bases from J, with 11 bases in between.

V is TRBV7-3 and J is TRBJ2-3; no clear D gene. The CDR3 totals 17 residues. Germline lookup yields CDR1 SGHTA and CDR2 FQGTGA. Between the trimmed V and J ends, which lost 1 base and 2 bases, there was a span of 16 bases. CDR3 nucleotides: TGTGCCAGCAGCTTAATGGTGTCTACCGATTTCACAGATACGCAGTATTTT. Protein product: CASSLMVSTDFTDTQYF. The full variable domain, in which reference TRBV7-3 and TRBJ2-3 provide the parts outside the CDR3, is GAGVSQTPSNKVTEKGKYVELRCDPISGHTALYWYRQSLGQGPEFLIYFQGTGAADDSGLPNDRFFAVRPEGSVSTLKIQRTERGDSAVYLCASSLMVSTDFTDTQYFGPGTRLTVL.

This clone was counted a single time. The V and J genes are TRBV18 and TRBJ2-2; TRBD1 is a possible D gene (5 bases). The CDR3 has 15 amino acids. The V end was cut by 2 bases, the J end by 0 bases, with 7 bases between. Looked up from germline, CDR1 is KGHSH and CDR2 is LQKENI. In nucleotides, the CDR3 is TGTGCCAGCTCACCAACAGGCTCGAACACCGGGGAGCTGTTTTTT. Translated, it gives CASSPTGSNTGELFF. Drawing the rest from reference TRBV18 and TRBJ2-2, the complete variable domain is NAGVMQNPRHLVRRRGQEARLRCSPMKGHSHVYWYRQLPEEGLKFMVYLQKENIIDESGMPKERFSAEFPKEGPSILRIQQVVRGDSAAYFCASSPTGSNTGELFFGEGSRLTVL.

The V gene is TRBV15, the J gene TRBJ2-2; 7 positions match TRBD1. Germline V gives CDR1 LNHNV, CDR2 YYDKDF (reference sequence). Germline trimming cut 2 bases from V and 5 bases from J; bases unmatched to any gene: 5. The length of the CDR3 is 15 residues. The CDR3 DNA reads TGTGCCACCAGCAGACAGGGGGTCGGGACCGGGGAGCTGTTTTTT. This sequence encodes CATSRQGVGTGELFF.

The chain is built from TRBV6-1 and TRBJ1-5; D unresolved. Germline V gene lookup returns CDR1 MNHNS and CDR2 SASEGT. The V end was cut by 1 base, the J end by 6 bases, with 13 bases between. CDR3 size: 15 residues. CDR3 in amino acids: CASSEVKWEAQPQHF. The CDR3 DNA reads TGTGCCAGCAGTGAAGTTAAGTGGGAGGCTCAGCCCCAGCATTTT.

The chain uses TRBV6-5 and TRBJ2-1; 8 positions match TRBD2. This CDR3 spans 13 amino acids. V was pared by 6 bases and J by 2 bases, with 0 bases of the junction left unmatched. Germline V CDR1 and CDR2: MNHEY, SVGAGI. The CDR3 coding sequence is TGTGCCAGCAGCGGGAGGGCCTACAATGAGCAGTTCTTC. This gives the protein CASSGRAYNEQFF.

CDR3: CASHRDRVTDEQFF. CDR3 nucleotide sequence: TGTGCCAGCCATCGGGACAGGGTAACCGATGAGCAGTTCTTC. The rearrangement uses TRBV6-5 and TRBJ2-1, with 9 bases lining up with TRBD1. In germline, CDR1 is MNHEY, CDR2 SVGAGI. Trimming took 8 bases from V and 8 from J; bases not matched to a gene: 10. The CDR3 totals 14 residues.

The chain recombines TRBV30 with TRBJ1-2; TRBD1 might be the D (5 bases). The length of the CDR3 is 10 residues. Germline V gene data show CDR1 as GTSNPN and CDR2 as SVGIG (reference sequence). V was clipped by 1 base and J by 10 bases, with 7 bases between them. CDR3 sequence: CAWSGQHYTF. DNA for the CDR3: TGTGCCTGGAGTGGACAGCACTACACCTTC.

The chain carries TRBV5-8 and TRBJ2-2; maybe TRBD2 (6 bases). The germline V gene encodes CDR1 SGHTS and CDR2 YDEGEE. V dropped 7 bases and J dropped 4 bases, with 11 bases sitting between them. This CDR3 is 13 amino acids long. The CDR3 nucleotides are TGTGCCAGCGTGGGGGGTGGCACCGGGGAGCTGTTTTTT. Translated, it gives CASVGGGTGELFF.

The chain combines TRBV6-5 with TRBJ1-3; D remains unclear. Germline V gene data show CDR1 as MNHEY and CDR2 as SVGAGI. V shed 1 base and J shed 3 bases, with 7 bases lying between them. CDR3 length equals 14 residues. CDR3 sequence reads: CASSYFRGGNTIYF. DNA for the CDR3: TGTGCCAGCAGTTACTTCAGAGGTGGAAACACCATATATTTT.

J is TRBJ2-3 and V is TRBV5-4; tentatively, D is TRBD1 (5 bases). This CDR3 has 16 amino acids. Germline V lookup: CDR1 SGHNT, CDR2 YYREEE (reference sequence). V was trimmed by 4 bases and J by 1 base, leaving 16 bases between them. This CDR3 reads CASSARPRQRTDTQYF. The CDR3 DNA reads as TGTGCCAGCAGCGCCCGACCTAGACAGCGCACAGATACGCAGTATTTT. The full variable domain, in which reference TRBV5-4 and TRBJ2-3 provide the parts outside the CDR3, is ETGVTQSPTHLIKTRGQQVTLRCSSQSGHNTVSWYQQALGQGPQFIFQYYREEENGRGNFPPRFSGLQFPNYSSELNVNALELDDSALYLCASSARPRQRTDTQYFGPGTRLTVL.

This chain joins TRBV28 and TRBJ1-2; 9 bases match TRBD1. J gave up 8 bases and V 6 bases, and 10 bases lay outside the gene matches. Germline CDR1 is MDHEN and CDR2 is SYDVKM. There are 14 residues in the CDR3. The CDR3 is CASRISQGAGGYTF. In DNA form, the CDR3 reads TGTGCCAGCAGGATATCACAGGGGGCCGGGGGCTACACCTTC.

The genes are TRBV19 and TRBJ1-4; D is possibly TRBD1 (6 bases). The CDR3 length is 14 residues. The V and J ends lost 6 bases and 1 base respectively, with 9 bases between them. Germline lookup yields CDR1 LNHDA and CDR2 SQIVND (reference sequence). The CDR3: CASSATGTNEKLFF. The CDR3 DNA is TGTGCCAGTAGCGCGACAGGAACTAATGAAAAACTGTTTTTT.

This clone was counted only a few times. This chain joins TRBV29-1 and TRBJ1-2; D might be TRBD1 (5 bases). V was shortened by 7 bases and J by 8 bases, with 17 bases between the two germline ends. Germline lookup yields CDR1 SQVTM and CDR2 ANQGSEA. The CDR3 runs to 12 residues. The CDR3 DNA is TGCAGCGCGCAGGGAGGGACGGACGGCTACACCTTC. It encodes CSAQGGTDGYTF.

The gene calls are TRBV28 and TRBJ2-3; TRBD1 matches at 8 bases. Germline V CDR1 and CDR2: MDHEN, SYDVKM. Trimming cost V 3 bases and J 3 bases; bases outside gene matches: 5. The CDR3 runs to 15 residues. CDR3 sequence reads: CASSLARGRTDTQYF. For the CDR3, the DNA is TGTGCCAGCAGTTTGGCCAGGGGGCGGACAGATACGCAGTATTTT.

V is TRBV2 and J is TRBJ1-2; D not resolved. Germline V gene lookup returns CDR1 SNHLY and CDR2 FYNNEI. The germline V and J ends were trimmed by 2 bases and 3 bases, with 10 bases remaining between them. This CDR3 contains 14 residues. The CDR3: CASSESGSDYGYTF. In nucleotides, the CDR3 is TGTGCCAGCAGTGAATCGGGTTCCGACTATGGCTACACCTTC.

CDR3 coding DNA: TGTGCCAGCAGCCAAAAGGGGCCGGGTGGCTACACCTTC. Protein: CASSQKGPGGYTF. The rearrangement uses TRBV3-1 (or the pseudogene TRBV3-2) and TRBJ1-2; TRBD1 might be the D (5 bases). The germline CDR1 and CDR2 sequences are LGHDT and YNNKEL (reference sequence). The V end lost 2 bases, the J end lost 7 bases, and 11 bases lay between the germline ends. The CDR3 totals 13 residues.

The chain joins TRBV30 to TRBJ1-1, with D unresolved. Germline V lookup: CDR1 GTSNPN, CDR2 SVGIG (reference sequence). With 2 bases removed from V and 1 base from J, the gap between germline ends came to 8 bases. There are 13 residues in the CDR3. The CDR3 region has the DNA TGTGCCTGGAGTCCACAGACGAACACTGAAGCTTTCTTT. Its translation: CAWSPQTNTEAFF.

The V call is TRBV7-9, the J call TRBJ1-1; D gene uncertain. Trimming took 5 bases from V and 2 from J, leaving 12 bases between them. The CDR3 has 14 amino acids. The V gene's germline CDR1 is SEHNR and CDR2 FQNEAQ (reference sequence). For the CDR3, the DNA is TGTGCCAGCAGCCAACGGACGGGAAACACTGAAGCTTTCTTT. It yields the protein CASSQRTGNTEAFF.

V usage is TRBV27 and J usage is TRBJ1-5, with TRBD1 matching over 7 bases. Per germline, CDR1 MNHEY and CDR2 SMNVEV (reference sequence). Trimming removed 5 bases from V and 3 bases from J; junction bases left unmatched: 4. The CDR3 sequence is 14 residues long. The CDR3 loop is CASSVTGINQPQHF. The CDR3 nucleotides read TGTGCCAGCAGTGTGACAGGGATCAATCAGCCCCAGCATTTT.

The chain employs TRBV27 and TRBJ1-1, with TRBD1 matching 7 bases. Germline V CDR1 and CDR2: MNHEY, SMNVEV (reference sequence). The CDR3 totals 15 residues. V dropped 3 bases and J dropped 10; count of bases not matched to a gene: 14. The CDR3 DNA sequence: TGTGCCAGCAGTTTCAGACAGGGCTATATGTTCGGAGCTTTCTTT. It codes for CASSFRQGYMFGAFF.